This T cell receptor beta chain was obtained from a study of glioma-infiltrating T cells after dendritic cell vaccination. Overall study: Samples are from glioblastoma patients in Phase I and II dendritic cell vaccine trials. General observations from the study: TCR clonality showed no direct relationship with survival.

Sequencing used immunoSEQ multiplex PCR; TCRdb keeps in-frame clones, though not all of them. The data show approximately 50,000 clones, more than 75% seen once. This clone was found once. Antigen unknown. Regarding time point: after dendritic cell vaccination, including at tumor progression/relapse. The junction had 6 bases not matched to a gene; V was cut back by 5 bases and J by 3 bases. Germline V gives CDR1 SEHNR, CDR2 FQNEAQ (reference sequence). The CDR3 spans 15 residues. The specimen comprised blood, sampled after dendritic cell vaccination. The source of this sequence is a human donor with glioblastoma. J is TRBJ2-7 and V is TRBV7-9, with 11 bases matching TRBD2. CDR3 nucleotide sequence: TGTGCCAGCAGCAAAAGGACTAGCGGGTACTACGAGCAGTACTTC. Its protein product is CASSKRTSGYYEQYF.